The clone carrying this T cell receptor beta chain has a count of ten or more. Its antigen is not identified. Absence of ophthalmopathy progression within 18 months defined stable Graves' hyperthyroidism. The data are from a study of T cells in Graves' hyperthyroidism and ophthalmopathy. For the study at large: Peripheral blood was secured at the point of initial diagnosis, before any treatment.

Using RNA transcripts as the source, TCR beta CDR3 regions were amplified. Carried out on the TCR CDR3, a first-round RT-PCR used the HTBI primer set. Using its own MiXCR run on the multiplex PCR reads, TCRdb lists one record per CDR3 protein. In the table there are over 300,000 distinct CDR3 sequences, approximately 15% of which are singletons. Study-wide results and caveats: In the blood, most expanded thyroid clonotypes above 0.001 appeared as well.

Sequencing was performed on blood. This TCR was recovered from an older woman with Graves' hyperthyroidism.

The CDR3 nucleotides read TGTGCCAGCAGTAAACAGGGTGGGAATGAGCAGTTCTTC. Protein product: CASSKQGGNEQFF. This chain uses TRBV27 with TRBJ2-1, with D possibly being TRBD1 (6 bases). This CDR3 is built from 13 residues. The germline V and J ends were trimmed by 5 bases and 7 bases, with 12 bases remaining between them. Germline values: CDR1 MNHEY, CDR2 SMNVEV (reference sequence).